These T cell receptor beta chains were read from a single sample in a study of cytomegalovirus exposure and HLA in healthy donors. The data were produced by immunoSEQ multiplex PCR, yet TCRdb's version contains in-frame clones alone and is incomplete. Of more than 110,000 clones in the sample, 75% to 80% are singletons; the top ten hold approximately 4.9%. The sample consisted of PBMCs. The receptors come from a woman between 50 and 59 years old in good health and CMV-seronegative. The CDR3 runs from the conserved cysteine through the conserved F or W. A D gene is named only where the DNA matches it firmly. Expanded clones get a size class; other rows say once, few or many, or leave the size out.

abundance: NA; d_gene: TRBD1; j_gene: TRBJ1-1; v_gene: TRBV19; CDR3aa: CASSPWDRGFRSTEAFF; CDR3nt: TGTGCCAGTAGTCCCTGGGACAGGGGGTTTAGAAGCACTGAAGCTTTCTTT
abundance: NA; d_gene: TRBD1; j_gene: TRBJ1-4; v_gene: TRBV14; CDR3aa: CASSPRQGWNEKLFF; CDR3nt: TGTGCCAGCAGCCCCCGACAGGGTTGGAATGAAAAACTGTTTTTT
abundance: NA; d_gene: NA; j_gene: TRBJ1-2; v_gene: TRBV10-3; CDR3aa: CASPQEVYGYTF; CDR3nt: TGTGCCAGCCCCCAGGAAGTCTATGGCTACACCTTC
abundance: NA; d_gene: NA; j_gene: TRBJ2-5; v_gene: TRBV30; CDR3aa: CAWTAGGLETQYF; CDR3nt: TGTGCCTGGACCGCCGGGGGGCTGGAGACCCAGTACTTC
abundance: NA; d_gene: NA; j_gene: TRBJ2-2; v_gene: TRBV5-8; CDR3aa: CASSLARVSGGTGELFF; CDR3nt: TGTGCCAGCAGCTTGGCTCGGGTATCAGGAGGCACCGGGGAGCTGTTTTTT
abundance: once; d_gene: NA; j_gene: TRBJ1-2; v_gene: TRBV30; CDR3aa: CAWSFLTGGYTF; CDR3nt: TGTGCCTGGAGTTTCTTAACAGGGGGCTACACCTTC
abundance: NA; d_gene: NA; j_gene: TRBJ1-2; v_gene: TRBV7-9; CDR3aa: CASSSSTETYGYTF; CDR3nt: TGTGCCAGCAGCTCCTCGACAGAGACCTATGGCTACACCTTC
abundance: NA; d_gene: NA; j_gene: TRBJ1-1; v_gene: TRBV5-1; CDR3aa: CASSEYQRDTEAFF; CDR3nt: TGCGCCAGCAGCGAGTACCAGAGGGACACTGAAGCTTTCTTT
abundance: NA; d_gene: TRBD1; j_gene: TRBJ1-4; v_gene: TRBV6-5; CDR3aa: CASSSSRQGADEKLFF; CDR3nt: TGTGCCAGCAGTTCCTCTAGACAGGGGGCGGATGAAAAACTGTTTTTT
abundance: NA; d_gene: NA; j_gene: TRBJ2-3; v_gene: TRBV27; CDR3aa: CASSLGALSTDTQYF; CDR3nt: TGTGCCAGCAGTTTGGGAGCTTTAAGCACAGATACGCAGTATTTT
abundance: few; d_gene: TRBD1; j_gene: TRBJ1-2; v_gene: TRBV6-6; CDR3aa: CASSYSRTGKDGYTF; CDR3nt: TGTGCCAGCAGTTACTCAAGGACAGGGAAGGATGGCTACACCTTC
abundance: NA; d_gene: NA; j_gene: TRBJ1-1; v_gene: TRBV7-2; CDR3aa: CASSFQAPNTEAFF; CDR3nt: TGTGCCAGCAGCTTTCAGGCTCCCAACACTGAAGCTTTCTTT
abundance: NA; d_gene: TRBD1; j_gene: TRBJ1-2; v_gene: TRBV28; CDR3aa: CASSSQGQPGRDGYTF; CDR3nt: TGTGCCAGCAGTTCCCAGGGACAGCCAGGGCGGGATGGCTACACCTTC
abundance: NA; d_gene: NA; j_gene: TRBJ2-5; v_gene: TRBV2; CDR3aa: CASRPGGQTQYF; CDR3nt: TGTGCCAGCAGACCGGGCGGGCAGACCCAGTACTTC
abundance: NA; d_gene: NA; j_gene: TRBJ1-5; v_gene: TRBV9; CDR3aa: CASSVWAGNQPQHF; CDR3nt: TGTGCCAGCAGCGTGTGGGCAGGGAATCAGCCCCAGCATTTT
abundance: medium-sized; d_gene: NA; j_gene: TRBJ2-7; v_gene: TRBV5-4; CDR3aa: CASSGGFPREQYF; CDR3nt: TGTGCCAGCAGTGGCGGGTTCCCTCGTGAGCAGTACTTC
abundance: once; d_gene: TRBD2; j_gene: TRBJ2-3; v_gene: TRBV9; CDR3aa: CASSLRRDYTDTQYF; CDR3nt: TGTGCCAGCAGCCTCCGCCGGGACTATACAGATACGCAGTATTTT
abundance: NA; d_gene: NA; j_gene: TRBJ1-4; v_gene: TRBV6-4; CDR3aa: CASSESGRGSEKLFF; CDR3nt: TGTGCCAGCAGTGAATCCGGGCGGGGTTCCGAAAAACTGTTTTTT
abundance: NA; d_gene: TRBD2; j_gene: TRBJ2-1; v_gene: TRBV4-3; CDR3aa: CASSRGSGTSGGNEQFF; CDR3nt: TGCGCCAGCAGCCGAGGGTCCGGGACTAGCGGGGGCAATGAGCAGTTCTTC